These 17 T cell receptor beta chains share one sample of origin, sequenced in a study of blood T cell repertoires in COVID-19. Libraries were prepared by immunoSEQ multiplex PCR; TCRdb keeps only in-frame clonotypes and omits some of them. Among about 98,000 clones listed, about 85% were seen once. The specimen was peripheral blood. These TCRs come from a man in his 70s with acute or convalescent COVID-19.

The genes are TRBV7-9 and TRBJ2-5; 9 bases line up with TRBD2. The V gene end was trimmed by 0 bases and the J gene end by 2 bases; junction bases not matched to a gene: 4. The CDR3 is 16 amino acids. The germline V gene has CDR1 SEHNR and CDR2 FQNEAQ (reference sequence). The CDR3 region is CASSLANLAGQETQYF. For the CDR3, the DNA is TGTGCCAGCAGCTTAGCTAACCTAGCGGGGCAAGAGACCCAGTACTTC.

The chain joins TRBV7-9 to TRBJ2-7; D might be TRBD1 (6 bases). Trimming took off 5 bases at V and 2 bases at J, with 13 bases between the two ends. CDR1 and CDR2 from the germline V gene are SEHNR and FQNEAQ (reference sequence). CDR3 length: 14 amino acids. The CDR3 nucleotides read TGTGCCAGCAGCCCAGGGGTTCCGCCCTACGAGCAGTACTTC. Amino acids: CASSPGVPPYEQYF.

CDR3 DNA: TGCGCCAGCAGCTTCTCTGGGACAGGATCGGGGACCCAGTACTTC. It specifies CASSFSGTGSGTQYF. The chain couples TRBV5-1 to TRBJ2-5, with TRBD1 identical over 8 bases. The CDR3 length is 15 residues. Germline V CDR1 and CDR2: SGHRS, YFSETQ. V lost 2 bases and J lost 7; bases outside the gene matches: 10.

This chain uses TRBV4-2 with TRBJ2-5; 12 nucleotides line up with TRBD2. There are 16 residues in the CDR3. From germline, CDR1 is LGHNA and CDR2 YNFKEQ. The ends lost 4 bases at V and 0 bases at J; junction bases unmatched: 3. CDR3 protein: CASSLTSGGHQETQYF. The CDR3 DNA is TGTGCCAGCAGCCTTACTAGCGGGGGGCACCAAGAGACCCAGTACTTC.

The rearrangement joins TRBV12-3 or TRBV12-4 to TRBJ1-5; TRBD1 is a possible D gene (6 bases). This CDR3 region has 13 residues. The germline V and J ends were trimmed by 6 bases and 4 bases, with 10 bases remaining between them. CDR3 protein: CASSRTVNQPQHF. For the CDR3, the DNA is TGTGCCAGCAGCCGGACAGTTAATCAGCCCCAGCATTTT.

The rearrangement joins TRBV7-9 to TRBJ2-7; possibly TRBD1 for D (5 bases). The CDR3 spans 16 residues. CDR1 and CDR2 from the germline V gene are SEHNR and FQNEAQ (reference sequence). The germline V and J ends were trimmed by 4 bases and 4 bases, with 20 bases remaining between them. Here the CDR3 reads CASSSPGFPKGYEQYF. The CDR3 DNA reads TGTGCCAGCAGCTCACCAGGATTCCCGAAGGGGTACGAGCAGTACTTC.

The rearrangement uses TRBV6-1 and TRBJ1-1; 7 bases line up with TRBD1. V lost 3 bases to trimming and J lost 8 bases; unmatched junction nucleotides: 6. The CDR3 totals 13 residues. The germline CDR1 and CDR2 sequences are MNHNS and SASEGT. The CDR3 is CASSEYRGAEAFF. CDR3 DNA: TGTGCCAGCAGTGAGTACAGGGGCGCCGAAGCTTTCTTT.

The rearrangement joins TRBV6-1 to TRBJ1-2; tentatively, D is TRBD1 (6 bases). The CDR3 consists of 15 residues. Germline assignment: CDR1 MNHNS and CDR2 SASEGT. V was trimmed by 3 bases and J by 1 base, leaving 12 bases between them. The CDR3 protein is CASSETGTFNYGYTF. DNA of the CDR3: TGTGCCAGCAGTGAGACAGGAACGTTTAACTATGGCTACACCTTC.

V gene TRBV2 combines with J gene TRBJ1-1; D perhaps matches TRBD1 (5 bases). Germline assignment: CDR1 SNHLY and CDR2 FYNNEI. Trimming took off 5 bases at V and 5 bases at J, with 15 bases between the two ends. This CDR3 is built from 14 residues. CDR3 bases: TGTGCCAGCAGTTCCCTGGGGGGGGATACTGAAGCTTTCTTT. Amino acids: CASSSLGGDTEAFF.

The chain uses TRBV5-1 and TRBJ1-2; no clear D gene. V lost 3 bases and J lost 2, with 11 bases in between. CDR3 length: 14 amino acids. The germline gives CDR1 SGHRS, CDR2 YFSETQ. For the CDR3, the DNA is TGCGCCAGCAGCTCGGACGGAGGGAACTATGGCTACACCTTC. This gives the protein CASSSDGGNYGYTF. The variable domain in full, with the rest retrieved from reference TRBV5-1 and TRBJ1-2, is KAGVTQTPRYLIKTRGQQVTLSCSPISGHRSVSWYQQTPGQGLQFLFEYFSETQRNKGNFPGRFSGRQFSNSRSEMNVSTLELGDSALYLCASSSDGGNYGYTFGSGTRLTVV.

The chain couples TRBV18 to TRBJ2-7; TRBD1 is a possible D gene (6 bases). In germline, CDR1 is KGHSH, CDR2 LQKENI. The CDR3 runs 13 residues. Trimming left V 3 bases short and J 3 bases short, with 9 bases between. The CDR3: CASSPGRGYEQYV. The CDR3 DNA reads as TGTGCCAGCTCACCGGGCAGGGGCTACGAGCAGTACGTC.

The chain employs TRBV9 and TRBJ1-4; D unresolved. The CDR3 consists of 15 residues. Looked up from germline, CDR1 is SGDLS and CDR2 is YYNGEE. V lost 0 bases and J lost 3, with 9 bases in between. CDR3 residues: CASSVEEGSNEKLFF. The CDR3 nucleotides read TGTGCCAGCAGCGTAGAGGAGGGTTCTAATGAAAAACTGTTTTTT.

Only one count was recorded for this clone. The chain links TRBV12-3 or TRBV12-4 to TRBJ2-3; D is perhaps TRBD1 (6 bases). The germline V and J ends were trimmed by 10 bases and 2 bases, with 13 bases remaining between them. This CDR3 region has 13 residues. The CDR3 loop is CATMTGFTDTQYF. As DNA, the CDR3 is TGTGCCACCATGACAGGTTTCACAGATACGCAGTATTTT.

DNA of the CDR3: TGTGCCAGCAGCAAAGGACAGGGCAATCAGCCCCAGCATTTT. Residues: CASSKGQGNQPQHF. V and J are TRBV21-1 and TRBJ1-5; TRBD1 is the table's D call, not checked against the DNA. TRBV21-1 is termed a pseudogene. The CDR3 runs 14 residues.

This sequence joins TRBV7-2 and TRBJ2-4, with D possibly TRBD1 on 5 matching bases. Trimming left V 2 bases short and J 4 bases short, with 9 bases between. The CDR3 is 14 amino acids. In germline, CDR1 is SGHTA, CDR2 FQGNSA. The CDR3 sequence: CASSLLSGKNIQYF. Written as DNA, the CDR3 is TGTGCCAGCAGCTTATTGTCAGGGAAAAACATTCAGTACTTC.

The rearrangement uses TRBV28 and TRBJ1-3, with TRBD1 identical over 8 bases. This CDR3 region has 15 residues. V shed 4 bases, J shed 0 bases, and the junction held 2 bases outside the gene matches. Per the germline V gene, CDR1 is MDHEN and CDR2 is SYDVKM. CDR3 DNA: TGTGCCAGCAGTTCGGGACAGGCCTCTGGAAACACCATATATTTT. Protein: CASSSGQASGNTIYF.

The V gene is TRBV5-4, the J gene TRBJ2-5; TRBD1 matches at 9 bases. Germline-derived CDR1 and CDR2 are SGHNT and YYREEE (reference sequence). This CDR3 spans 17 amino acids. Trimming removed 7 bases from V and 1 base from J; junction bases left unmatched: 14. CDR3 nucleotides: TGTGCCAGCGGGGATAAAAGGACAGGGGCCACCCAAGAGACCCAGTACTTC. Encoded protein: CASGDKRTGATQETQYF.